One and the same sample provided the 25 T cell receptor beta chains below, sequenced in a study of T cells in Graves' hyperthyroidism and ophthalmopathy (dated by TCRdb to between 2018 and 2020). The library came from multiplex PCR. The sequencer was an Illumina HiSeq 2000. The TCR beta CDR3 regions were amplified from RNA transcripts. For the first round of RT-PCR on the TCR CDR3, the HTBI primer set was used together with the Qiagen OneStep RT-PCR kit. TCRdb reanalyzed the raw reads on its own, using fastp at Q25 for trimming and MiXCR for clone calling, and kept in-frame beta chains. Merged by CDR3 protein, the rows form single entries marked with the most common genes and DNA. The sample has over 650,000 distinct CDR3 sequences on record, about 45% of them singletons. The ten largest clones take up roughly 7.2% of the sample. What was sequenced was peripheral blood or thyroid tissue (not recorded which). These receptors all stem from an adult man with Graves' disease, either hyperthyroidism or ophthalmopathy (not recorded which).

This clonotype was recorded a few times. The chain couples TRBV20-1 to TRBJ1-4; TRBD1 is a possible D gene (5 bases). Trimming cost V 4 bases and J 8 bases, with 14 bases left between them. The germline gives CDR1 DFQATT, CDR2 SNEGSKA (reference sequence). The CDR3 runs to 13 residues. Written as DNA, the CDR3 is TGCAGTGCTACCGCGGGACTTTTGGAAAAACTGTTTTTT. Protein: CSATAGLLEKLFF.

This clonotype was detected only a few times. The genes are TRBV2 and TRBJ2-7; D is possibly TRBD1 (7 bases). The V gene's germline CDR1 is SNHLY and CDR2 FYNNEI. CDR3 length: 15 residues. V gave up 2 bases and J gave up 3 bases, with 14 bases separating them. CDR3: CASSEWGRGDYEQYF. DNA for the CDR3: TGTGCCAGCAGTGAATGGGGCAGGGGGGACTACGAGCAGTACTTC.

This clonotype was seen a handful of times. J is TRBJ2-7 and V is TRBV7-2; 13 nucleotides match TRBD2. Trimming took 5 bases from V and 5 from J; bases not matched to a gene: 15. The CDR3 totals 18 residues. Looked up from germline, CDR1 is SGHTA and CDR2 is FQGNSA. The CDR3 DNA follows: TGTGCCAGCAGCCAAGATCCGGTCACTAGCGGGAGGGCCCACGAGCAGTACTTC. Translation gives CASSQDPVTSGRAHEQYF.

This clonotype has a handful of counts. J is TRBJ1-2 and V is TRBV14; unclear D gene. From germline, CDR1 is SGHDN and CDR2 FVKESK. The V end was cut by 1 base, the J end by 1 base, with 7 bases between. The CDR3 has 14 residues. In nucleotides, the CDR3 is TGTGCCAGCAGCCAAGTTAACGTTAACTATGGCTACACCTTC. Amino acid sequence: CASSQVNVNYGYTF. The full variable domain, rest sourced from reference TRBV14 and TRBJ1-2, is EAGVTQFPSHSVIEKGQTVTLRCDPISGHDNLYWYRRVMGKEIKFLLHFVKESKQDESGMPNNRFLAERTGGTYSTLKVQPAELEDSGVYFCASSQVNVNYGYTFGSGTRLTVV.

This clonotype has only a few counts. This chain uses TRBV6-5 with TRBJ1-5; no firm D call. Per the germline V gene, CDR1 is MNHEY and CDR2 is SVGAGI. The germline V and J ends were trimmed by 4 bases and 3 bases, with 19 bases remaining between them. The CDR3 extends over 17 amino acids. The CDR3 loop is CASSLTVGRPLNQPQHF. The CDR3 region has the DNA TGTGCCAGCAGTTTAACCGTCGGACGGCCACTCAATCAGCCCCAGCATTTT.

This clonotype was detected many times. This chain connects TRBV10-3 to TRBJ1-5; tentative D call: TRBD1 (5 bases). The CDR3 has 14 residues. V lost 6 bases and J 3 bases, leaving 12 bases between the germline ends. Germline V gives CDR1 ENHRY, CDR2 SYGVKD. CDR3 coding DNA: TGTGCCATCAGAAACGACAGAGACAATCAGCCCCAGCATTTT. It encodes CAIRNDRDNQPQHF.

The chain links TRBV19 to TRBJ2-5, with TRBD2 identical over 12 bases. This CDR3 is built from 15 residues. V lost 5 bases to trimming and J lost 5 bases; unmatched junction nucleotides: 6. Germline CDR1 and CDR2: LNHDA and SQIVND (reference sequence). This CDR3 reads CASSSSGRAWETQYF. CDR3 sequence (DNA): TGTGCCAGTAGTTCTAGCGGGAGGGCCTGGGAGACCCAGTACTTC.

The rearrangement joins TRBV20-1 to TRBJ2-2; 11 nucleotides agree with TRBD2. The length of the CDR3 is 15 residues. Germline values: CDR1 DFQATT, CDR2 SNEGSKA (reference sequence). Unmatched junction bases numbered 8, after V lost 3 bases and J lost 8 bases. The CDR3, as DNA: TGCAGTGCTAGCCGAGTTAGCGGGGGGGCGGGGGAGCTGTTTTTT. Protein: CSASRVSGGAGELFF.

The rearrangement joins TRBV11-1 to TRBJ1-2; tentative D call: TRBD1 (5 bases). Trimming pared 5 bases from V and 3 bases from J, leaving 16 bases between. The length of the CDR3 is 15 residues. Germline loops: CDR1 SGHAT, CDR2 FQDESV (reference sequence). CDR3 sequence (DNA): TGTGCCAGCAGCCACCTCGGGGGGAAGGACTATGGCTACACCTTC. Translation gives CASSHLGGKDYGYTF.

The V call is TRBV2, the J call TRBJ2-5; 13 bases fit TRBD2. Trimming took 4 bases from V and 2 from J; bases not matched to a gene: 16. CDR1 is SNHLY, CDR2 FYNNEI, per germline. CDR3 size: 20 residues. For the CDR3, the DNA is TGTGCCAGCAGTGTGTCCCCGGGACTAGCGGGATTGGGGGAACAAGAGACCCAGTACTTC. It yields the protein CASSVSPGLAGLGEQETQYF.

The chain carries TRBV12-3 or TRBV12-4 and TRBJ1-2; 7 bases are shared with TRBD1. The ends lost 8 bases at V and 8 bases at J; junction bases unmatched: 8. The CDR3 sequence is 12 residues long. CDR3 region: CASSPTGEGYTF. The DNA for the CDR3 is TGTGCCAGCTCACCAACAGGGGAAGGCTACACCTTC.

This rearrangement joins TRBV2 to TRBJ1-6; TRBD1 matches 7 bases. Trimming cost V 6 bases and J 7 bases; bases outside gene matches: 6. Germline loops: CDR1 SNHLY, CDR2 FYNNEI. The CDR3 consists of 14 residues. The CDR3 DNA reads TGTGCCAGCAGGAAGACAGGGCCGAATTCACCCCTCCACTTT. This codes for CASRKTGPNSPLHF. The whole variable domain, remainder taken from reference TRBV2 and TRBJ1-6, is EPEVTQTPSHQVTQMGQEVILRCVPISNHLYFYWYRQILGQKVEFLVSFYNNEISEKSEIFDDQFSVERPDGSNFTLKIRSTKLEDSAMYFCASRKTGPNSPLHFGNGTRLTVT.

The chain uses TRBV2 and TRBJ1-3; D is ambiguous. Germline values: CDR1 SNHLY, CDR2 FYNNEI. CDR3 size: 15 residues. Trimming left V 6 bases short and J 0 bases short, with 12 bases between. The CDR3 region has the DNA TGTGCCAGCAGCCCCGGTTGGGGCTCTGGAAACACCATATATTTT. It encodes CASSPGWGSGNTIYF.

This chain uses TRBV11-2 with TRBJ1-1, with D unclear. CDR3 length: 14 amino acids. V was pared by 8 bases and J by 1 base, with 14 bases between. The germline gives CDR1 SGHAT, CDR2 FQNNGV. CDR3 nucleotides: TGTGCCAGCTCACCCAAGGCAGGGAACACTGAAGCTTTCTTT. Protein product: CASSPKAGNTEAFF.

This clonotype turned up a few times. The chain carries TRBV7-2 and TRBJ1-5, with D unclear. V lost 1 base and J lost 4, with 11 bases in between. CDR1 is SGHTA and CDR2 is FQGNSA in the germline V gene. This CDR3 is 15 amino acids long. This chain's CDR3 is CASSLEASLNQPQHF. CDR3 bases: TGTGCCAGCAGCTTAGAGGCATCTTTGAATCAGCCCCAGCATTTT.

This clonotype appeared many times. An end of the junction does not agree with germline; a read error may underlie this. The chain recombines TRBV2 with TRBJ2-7; TRBD1 might be the D (6 bases). Germline V lookup: CDR1 SNHLY, CDR2 FYNNEI. The CDR3 runs 14 residues. CDR3 amino acids: CASSEVEGIGTRRF. CDR3 coding DNA: TGTGCCAGCAGTGAAGTAGAGGGAATCGGGACAAGGCGGTTC.

The chain carries TRBV20-1 and TRBJ2-7; a possible D gene is TRBD2 (5 bases). Germline values: CDR1 DFQATT, CDR2 SNEGSKA (reference sequence). V was pared by 4 bases and J by 2 bases, with 15 bases between. CDR3 length: 14 amino acids. CDR3 loop: CSAKSPKRAYEQYF. Written as DNA, the CDR3 is TGCAGTGCTAAGTCCCCAAAGAGGGCCTACGAGCAGTACTTC.

This clonotype occurred many times. The chain carries TRBV7-9 and TRBJ1-6; the D gene is possibly TRBD1 (6 bases). Germline V gene lookup returns CDR1 SEHNR and CDR2 FQNEAQ (reference sequence). The CDR3 contains 14 residues. V shed 5 bases and J shed 5 bases, with 10 bases lying between them. CDR3 bases: TGTGCCAGCAGCCTTCACAGGGATAATTCACCCCTCCACTTT. As protein: CASSLHRDNSPLHF.

This clonotype was found once. This clone may be a read error of a much larger clone one base away. The chain employs TRBV11-3 and TRBJ2-5; D remains unclear. The V end lost 1 base, the J end lost 4 bases, and 10 bases lay between the germline ends. The CDR3 length is 14 residues. The germline V gene has CDR1 SGHNT and CDR2 YENEEA. CDR3 loop: CASSLGSIPETQYF. The CDR3 DNA is TGTGCCAGCAGCTTAGGGTCTATCCCAGAGACCCAGTACTTC.

This clonotype was recorded only once. This chain links TRBV15 with TRBJ1-2; D remains unclear. Between the trimmed V and J ends, which lost 5 bases and 4 bases, there was a span of 11 bases. Germline V CDR1 and CDR2: LNHNV, YYDKDF (reference sequence). The length of the CDR3 is 13 residues. For the CDR3, the DNA is TGTGCCACCAGCCCGGAACGGGCCTATGGCTACACCTTC. Translating it yields CATSPERAYGYTF.

J is TRBJ2-5 and V is TRBV15; tentatively, D is TRBD1 (6 bases). Germline values: CDR1 LNHNV, CDR2 YYDKDF (reference sequence). V shed 3 bases and J shed 5 bases, with 13 bases lying between them. The CDR3 has 14 amino acids. The CDR3 sequence is CATSSGQPWETQYF. The CDR3 DNA follows: TGTGCCACCAGCAGTGGACAGCCCTGGGAGACCCAGTACTTC.

This clonotype was counted a few times. Possible read error: a much larger clone is one base away. This chain joins TRBV2 and TRBJ1-2; D gene uncertain. From germline, CDR1 is SNHLY and CDR2 FYNNEI. The germline V and J ends were trimmed by 7 bases and 9 bases, with 12 bases remaining between them. CDR3 length: 11 residues. The CDR3, as DNA: TGTGCCAGCAAGGGCCGGACGCGCTACACCTTC. Protein: CASKGRTRYTF.

The chain carries TRBV6-5 and TRBJ2-7; 7 bases match TRBD1. This CDR3 region has 13 residues. The V gene's germline CDR1 is MNHEY and CDR2 SVGAGI. V shed 1 base and J 6 bases; nucleotides not matched to a gene: 3. This CDR3 reads CASSYLTGFEQYF. DNA for the CDR3: TGTGCCAGCAGTTACTTGACAGGGTTCGAGCAGTACTTC.

This chain joins TRBV9 and TRBJ2-7, with TRBD2 matching over 11 bases. The J call may be incorrect, as the DNA end agrees better with TRBJ2-1. This CDR3 comprises 15 residues. The germline V gene encodes CDR1 SGDLS and CDR2 YYNGEE. The CDR3 loop is CASSVGTSGGNEQFF. CDR3 bases: TGTGCCAGCAGCGTCGGGACTAGCGGAGGCAATGAGCAGTTCTTC.

This clonotype was detected once. The chain joins TRBV24-1 to TRBJ2-2; D tentatively reads TRBD1 or TRBD2 (5 bases each). The CDR3 loop spans 14 amino acids. Trimming shortened V by 8 bases and J by 1 base, and 10 bases separated the two germline ends. Germline V gives CDR1 KGHDR, CDR2 SFDVKD. DNA for the CDR3: TGTGCCACCAAGGCAGGGAGGAACACCGGGGAGCTGTTTTTT. This sequence encodes CATKAGRNTGELFF.